The present TCR beta chain was sequenced within a study of T cells after posttransplantation cyclophosphamide. Study results and limitations: TRB overlap between skin or GI tissue T cells and blood was limited.

This clone counts as medium-sized. No antigen is known for it. The CDR3 covers 17 residues. V shed 2 bases, J shed 4 bases, and the junction held 9 bases outside the gene matches. Germline CDR1 reads SGHAT; CDR2 reads FQNNGV. Using immunoSEQ multiplex PCR, the repertoire was profiled, and TCRdb retains in-frame clones only, with some absent. The sample lists a few thousand clones; approximately 71% were seen once. Cyclophosphamide on days +3 and +4 followed busulfan-fludarabine conditioning and a marrow graft. This TCR was recovered from a young adult male patient who received an allogeneic stem cell transplant from a related donor, was CMV-positive, and had no GVHD. Some T cells may be provided by the graft donor. The sample consisted of CD8+ T cells sorted from PBMCs, taken almost 250 days after a stem cell transplant with posttransplant cyclophosphamide. The rearrangement joins TRBV11-2 to TRBJ2-7, with 12 bases identical to TRBD1. CDR3 amino acids: CASSLLYSGQGAYEQYF. CDR3 DNA: TGTGCCAGCAGCTTATTATACTCGGGACAGGGGGCATACGAGCAGTACTTC.